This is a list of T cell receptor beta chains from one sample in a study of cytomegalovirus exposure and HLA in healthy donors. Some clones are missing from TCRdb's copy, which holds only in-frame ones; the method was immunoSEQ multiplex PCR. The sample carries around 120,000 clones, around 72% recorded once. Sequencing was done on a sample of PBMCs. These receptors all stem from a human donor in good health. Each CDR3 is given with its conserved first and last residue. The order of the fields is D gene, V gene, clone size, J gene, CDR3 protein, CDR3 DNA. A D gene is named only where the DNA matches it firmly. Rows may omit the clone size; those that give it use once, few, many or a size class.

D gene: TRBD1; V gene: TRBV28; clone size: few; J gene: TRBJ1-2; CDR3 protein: CASSLLDRKNYGYTF; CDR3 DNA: TGTGCCAGCAGTTTACTGGACAGGAAAAACTATGGCTACACCTTC
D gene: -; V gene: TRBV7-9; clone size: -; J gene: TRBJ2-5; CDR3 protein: CSSSLASGRETQYF; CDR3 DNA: TGTTCCAGCAGCTTAGCTTCAGGTCGTGAGACCCAGTACTTC
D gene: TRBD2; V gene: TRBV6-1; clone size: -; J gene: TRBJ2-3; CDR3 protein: CASSELAGGRRVPDTQYF; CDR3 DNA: TGTGCCAGCAGTGAACTAGCGGGGGGCAGAAGGGTCCCAGATACGCAGTATTTT
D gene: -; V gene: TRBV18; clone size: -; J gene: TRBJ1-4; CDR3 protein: CASSPPGGGGEKLFF; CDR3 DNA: TGTGCCAGCTCACCACCGGGAGGCGGCGGGGAAAAACTGTTTTTT
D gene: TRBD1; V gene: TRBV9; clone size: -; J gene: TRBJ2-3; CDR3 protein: CASSPRDRGGQDTQYF; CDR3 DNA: TGTGCCAGCAGCCCTCGAGACAGGGGCGGACAAGATACGCAGTATTTT
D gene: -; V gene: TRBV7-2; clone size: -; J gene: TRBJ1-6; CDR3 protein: CASQRGRQPNSPLHF; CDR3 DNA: TGTGCCAGCCAGCGGGGTCGACAGCCCAATTCACCCCTCCACTTT
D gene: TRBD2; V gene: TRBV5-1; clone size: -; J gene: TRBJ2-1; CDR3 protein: CASSKPGLAGGPSYNEQFF; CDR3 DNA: TGCGCCAGCAGCAAACCGGGACTAGCGGGAGGCCCCTCCTACAATGAGCAGTTCTTC
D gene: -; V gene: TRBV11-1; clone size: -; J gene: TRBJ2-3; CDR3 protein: CASSLGVSEADTQYF; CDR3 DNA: TGTGCCAGCAGCCTCGGGGTATCGGAAGCAGATACGCAGTATTTT
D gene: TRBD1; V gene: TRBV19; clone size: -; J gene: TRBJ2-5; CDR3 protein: CASSPRTGAFQETQYF; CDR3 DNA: TGTGCCAGTAGTCCCCGGACAGGGGCCTTTCAAGAGACCCAGTACTTC
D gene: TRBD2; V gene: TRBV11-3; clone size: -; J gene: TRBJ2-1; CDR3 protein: CASSLGVAGGQFHEQFF; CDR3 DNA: TGTGCCAGCAGCTTAGGGGTAGCGGGAGGGCAGTTCCATGAGCAGTTCTTC
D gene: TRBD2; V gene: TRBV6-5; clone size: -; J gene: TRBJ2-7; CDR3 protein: CASSPNSGRIHEQYF; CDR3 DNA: TGTGCCAGCAGTCCTAATAGCGGGAGGATTCACGAGCAGTACTTC
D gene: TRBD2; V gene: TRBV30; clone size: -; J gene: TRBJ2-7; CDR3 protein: CAWSGPSGSYEQYF; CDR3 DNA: TGTGCCTGGAGTGGGCCTAGCGGCTCCTACGAGCAGTACTTC
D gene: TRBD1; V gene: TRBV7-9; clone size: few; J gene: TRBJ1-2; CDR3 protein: CSSSLGTAGGFYGYTF; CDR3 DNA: TGTTCCAGCAGCTTAGGTACAGCAGGGGGATTCTATGGCTACACCTTC
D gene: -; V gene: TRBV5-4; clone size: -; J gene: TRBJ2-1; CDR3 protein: CASSPTPGRGNEQFF; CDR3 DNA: TGTGCCAGCAGCCCAACCCCCGGCAGGGGCAATGAGCAGTTCTTC
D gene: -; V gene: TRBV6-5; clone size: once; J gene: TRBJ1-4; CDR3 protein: CASMQGGTNEKLFF; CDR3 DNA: TGTGCCAGCATGCAGGGAGGAACTAATGAAAAACTGTTTTTT
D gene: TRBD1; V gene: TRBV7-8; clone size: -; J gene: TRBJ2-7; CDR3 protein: CASSLLDRGSYEQYF; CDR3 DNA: TGTGCCAGCAGCTTACTGGACAGGGGTTCCTACGAGCAGTACTTC
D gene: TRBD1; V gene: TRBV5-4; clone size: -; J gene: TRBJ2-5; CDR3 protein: CASSPQQGKTQYF; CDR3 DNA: TGTGCCAGCAGCCCCCAACAGGGGAAGACCCAGTACTTC
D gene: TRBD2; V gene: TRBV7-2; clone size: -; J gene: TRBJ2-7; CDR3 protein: CASSLVTSGEQYF; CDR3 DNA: TGTGCCAGCAGCTTAGTTACTAGCGGCGAGCAGTACTTC
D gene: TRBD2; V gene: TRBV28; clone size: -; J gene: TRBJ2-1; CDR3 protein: CASSLSTGGPLVEQFF; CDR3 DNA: TGTGCCAGCAGTTTAAGTACGGGAGGGCCACTGGTTGAGCAGTTCTTC
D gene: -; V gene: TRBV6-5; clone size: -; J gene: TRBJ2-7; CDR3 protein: CASSALGGPFEQYF; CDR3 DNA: TGTGCCAGCAGTGCCCTCGGGGGTCCCTTCGAGCAGTACTTC
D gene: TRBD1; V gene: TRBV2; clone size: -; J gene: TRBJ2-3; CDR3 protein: CASSENLAGGTQYF; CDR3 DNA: TGTGCCAGCAGTGAGAATTTGGCAGGGGGAACGCAGTATTTT
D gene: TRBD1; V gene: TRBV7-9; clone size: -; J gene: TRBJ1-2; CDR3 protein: CASSPGQGGYTF; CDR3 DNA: TGTGCCAGCAGCCCCGGACAGGGTGGCTACACCTTC
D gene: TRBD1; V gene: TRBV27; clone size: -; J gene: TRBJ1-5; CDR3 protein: CASSYGQGNQPQHF; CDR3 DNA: TGTGCCAGCAGTTATGGACAGGGAAATCAGCCCCAGCATTTT
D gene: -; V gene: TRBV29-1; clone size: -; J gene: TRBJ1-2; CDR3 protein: CSVPTTLYGYTF; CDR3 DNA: TGCAGCGTTCCCACAACCTTATATGGCTACACCTTC
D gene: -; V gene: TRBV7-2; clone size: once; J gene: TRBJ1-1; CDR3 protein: CASRPQGGGTEAFF; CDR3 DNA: TGTGCCAGCAGACCTCAGGGAGGCGGCACTGAAGCTTTCTTT
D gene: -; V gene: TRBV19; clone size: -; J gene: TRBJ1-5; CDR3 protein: CASSMQGLPNQPQHF; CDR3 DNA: TGTGCCAGTAGTATGCAGGGACTCCCCAATCAGCCCCAGCATTTT
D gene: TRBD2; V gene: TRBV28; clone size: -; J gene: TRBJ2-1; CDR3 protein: CASSSVTLAGGRPNNEQFF; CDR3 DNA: TGTGCCAGCAGTTCAGTCACCCTAGCGGGCGGGAGGCCAAACAATGAGCAGTTCTTC
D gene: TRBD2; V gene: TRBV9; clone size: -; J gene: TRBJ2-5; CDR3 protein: CASSVGGLAGAYQETQYF; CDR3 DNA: TGTGCCAGCAGCGTCGGGGGACTAGCGGGGGCCTACCAAGAGACCCAGTACTTC
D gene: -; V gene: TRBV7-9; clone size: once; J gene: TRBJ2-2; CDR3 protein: CSSSQPLGLSTGELFF; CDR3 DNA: TGTTCCAGCAGCCAACCCCTGGGGCTATCTACCGGGGAGCTGTTTTTT
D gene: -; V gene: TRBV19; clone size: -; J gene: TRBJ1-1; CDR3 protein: CASSIPPRVTEAFF; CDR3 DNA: TGTGCCAGTAGTATACCTCCCCGGGTCACTGAAGCTTTCTTT
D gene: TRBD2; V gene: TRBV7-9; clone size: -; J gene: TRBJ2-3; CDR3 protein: CSSSLGLAGGTTDTQYF; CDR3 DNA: TGTTCCAGCAGCTTAGGCCTAGCGGGGGGTACCACAGATACGCAGTATTTT
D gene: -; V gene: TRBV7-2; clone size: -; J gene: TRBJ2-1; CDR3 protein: CASSQLAYNEQFF; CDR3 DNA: TGTGCCAGCAGTCAACTAGCCTACAATGAGCAGTTCTTC
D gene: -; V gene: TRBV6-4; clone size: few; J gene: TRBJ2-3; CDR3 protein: CASSPGIGTDTQYF; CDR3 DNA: TGTGCCAGCAGCCCCGGGATTGGGACAGATACGCAGTATTTT
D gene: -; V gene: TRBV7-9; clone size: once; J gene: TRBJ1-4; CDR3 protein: CSSSLPRGKLFF; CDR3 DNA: TGTTCCAGCAGCTTGCCCCGGGGGAAACTGTTTTTT
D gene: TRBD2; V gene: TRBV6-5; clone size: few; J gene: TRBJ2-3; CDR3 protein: CASSYAGGRETQYF; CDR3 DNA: TGTGCCAGCAGTTACGCGGGGGGTAGAGAGACGCAGTATTTT
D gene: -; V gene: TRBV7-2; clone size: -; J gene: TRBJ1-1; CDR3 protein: CASSLTQYTEAFF; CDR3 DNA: TGTGCCAGCAGCTTGACACAGTACACTGAAGCTTTCTTT
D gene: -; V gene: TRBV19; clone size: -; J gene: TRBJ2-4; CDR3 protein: CASIPQGAKNIQYF; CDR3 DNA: TGTGCCAGTATCCCACAGGGAGCCAAAAACATTCAGTACTTC
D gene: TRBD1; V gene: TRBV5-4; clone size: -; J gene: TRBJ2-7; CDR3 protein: CASSPRTGTYEQYF; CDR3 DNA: TGTGCCAGCAGCCCTAGGACAGGTACCTACGAGCAGTACTTC
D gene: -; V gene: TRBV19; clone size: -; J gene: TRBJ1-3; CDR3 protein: CASRPQAGTIYF; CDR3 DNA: TGTGCCAGTAGACCACAGGCCGGCACCATATATTTT
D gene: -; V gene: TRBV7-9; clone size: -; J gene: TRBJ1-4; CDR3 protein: CASSSGYTANEKLFF; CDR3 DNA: TGTGCCAGCAGCTCCGGGTACACGGCTAATGAAAAACTGTTTTTT
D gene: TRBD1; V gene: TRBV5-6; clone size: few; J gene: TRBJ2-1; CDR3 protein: CASKRTGWDEQFF; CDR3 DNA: TGTGCCAGCAAAAGGACAGGGTGGGATGAGCAGTTCTTC
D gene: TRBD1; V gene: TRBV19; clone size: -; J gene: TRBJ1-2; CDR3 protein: CASKVRGQDGYTF; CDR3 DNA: TGTGCCAGTAAGGTTAGGGGGCAAGATGGCTACACCTTC
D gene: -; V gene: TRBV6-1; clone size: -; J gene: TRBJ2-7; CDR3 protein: CASRLIQGLAYEQYF; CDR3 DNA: TGTGCCAGCAGGTTAATCCAGGGTTTGGCCTACGAGCAGTACTTC
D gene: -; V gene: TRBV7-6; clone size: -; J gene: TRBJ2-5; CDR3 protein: CASSLESRGETQYF; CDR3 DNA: TGTGCCAGCAGCTTAGAGTCTAGGGGGGAGACCCAGTACTTC
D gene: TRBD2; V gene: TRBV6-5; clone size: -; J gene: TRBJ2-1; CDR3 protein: CASSYLAGEQFF; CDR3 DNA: TGTGCCAGCAGTTACCTAGCGGGTGAGCAGTTCTTC
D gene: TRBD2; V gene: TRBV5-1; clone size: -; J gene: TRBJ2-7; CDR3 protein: CASKSIPSGALYEQYF; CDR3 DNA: TGCGCCAGCAAGTCTATTCCTAGCGGGGCCCTCTACGAGCAGTACTTC
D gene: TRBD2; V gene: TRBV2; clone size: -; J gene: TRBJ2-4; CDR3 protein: CASSPTGGAVKNIQYF; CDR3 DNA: TGTGCCAGCAGTCCTACGGGGGGGGCGGTCAAAAACATTCAGTACTTC
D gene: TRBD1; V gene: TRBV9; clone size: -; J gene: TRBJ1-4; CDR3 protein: CASSVGGQGYGKLFF; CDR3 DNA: TGTGCCAGCAGCGTAGGTGGACAGGGATACGGGAAACTGTTTTTT
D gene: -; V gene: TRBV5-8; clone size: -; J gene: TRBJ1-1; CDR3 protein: CASSLYLRDTPAGSTEAFF; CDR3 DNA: TGTGCCAGCAGCTTGTACCTCCGGGACACCCCAGCGGGGAGCACTGAAGCTTTCTTT
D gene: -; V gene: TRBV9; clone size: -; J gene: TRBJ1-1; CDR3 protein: CASSPGLNTEAFF; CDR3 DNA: TGTGCCAGCAGCCCAGGCCTGAACACTGAAGCTTTCTTT
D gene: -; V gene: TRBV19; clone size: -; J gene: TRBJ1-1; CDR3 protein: CASSIYGNPNTEAFF; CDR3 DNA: TGTGCCAGTAGTATATACGGGAACCCGAACACTGAAGCTTTCTTT
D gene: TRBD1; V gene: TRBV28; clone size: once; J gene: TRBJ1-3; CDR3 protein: CASSSSKDRGNTIYF; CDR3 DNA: TGTGCCAGCAGTTCCTCCAAGGACAGGGGAAACACCATATATTTT
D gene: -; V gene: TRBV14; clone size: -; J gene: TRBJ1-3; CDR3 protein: CASSQVKGRGNTIYF; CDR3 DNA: TGTGCCAGCAGCCAAGTTAAAGGGAGGGGAAACACCATATATTTT
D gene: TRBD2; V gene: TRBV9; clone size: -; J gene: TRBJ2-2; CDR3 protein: CASSVTSGGPGELFF; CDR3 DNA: TGTGCCAGCAGCGTGACTAGCGGGGGGCCAGGGGAGCTGTTTTTT
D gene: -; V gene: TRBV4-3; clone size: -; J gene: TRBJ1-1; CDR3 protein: CASSQDVGRVNTEAFF; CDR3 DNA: TGCGCCAGCAGCCAAGATGTCGGCAGGGTGAACACTGAAGCTTTCTTT
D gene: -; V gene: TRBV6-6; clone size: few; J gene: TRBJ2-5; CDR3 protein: CASTGYGETQYF; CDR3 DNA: TGTGCCAGCACCGGGTACGGGGAGACCCAGTACTTC
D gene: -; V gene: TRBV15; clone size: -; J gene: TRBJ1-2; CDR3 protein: CATSRPQGNNYGYTF; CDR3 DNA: TGTGCCACCAGCCGACCGCAGGGGAATAACTATGGCTACACCTTC